This paragraph reports one TCR beta chain. This sample stems from a study of technical replicates of blood from a few donors. Trimming pared 9 bases from V and 8 bases from J, leaving 11 bases between. The CDR3 loop spans 11 amino acids. Germline lookup yields CDR1 SNHLY and CDR2 FYNNEI. The assay was immunoSEQ multiplex PCR, and TCRdb's table has in-frame clones only and misses some. The sample has more than 90,000 clones, around 96% seen once; the top ten hold approximately 0.26%. The chain recombines TRBV2 with TRBJ2-1; D unclear. The sample was T cells isolated from PBMCs. This TCR was sampled from a human donor in good health. Here the CDR3 DNA reads TGTGCCAGTAACTACGGCGATGAGCAGTTCTTC. It yields the protein CASNYGDEQFF.